Sequencing of this T cell receptor beta chain was carried out in a study of blood T cell repertoires in COVID-19. Overall study context: Material from acute and convalescent COVID-19 was sourced from the United States, Italy and Spain. T cells, B-cell-depleted T cells, or PBMCs provided the cDNA or gDNA that served as material.

Under the authors' procedure: Reference gene primer amplification gave estimated nucleated cell counts. Clones were sequenced by immunoSEQ multiplex PCR, and TCRdb holds only the in-frame ones, with some missing. That table supplies the V and J calls and clone size; D and trimming were determined from the DNA. The sample contains approximately 180,000 clones, 75% to 95% of which appear only once. There are 11 residues in the CDR3. V was clipped by 3 bases and J by 6 bases, with 6 bases between them. Germline V gene lookup returns CDR1 LGHDT and CDR2 YNNKEL (reference sequence). This TCR was recovered from a man aged 50 or older with acute or convalescent COVID-19. The gene calls are TRBV3-1 (or the pseudogene TRBV3-2) and TRBJ2-7, with D tentatively TRBD2 (6 bases). The sequenced sample was peripheral blood. The CDR3 loop reads CASSHGGEQYV. DNA of the CDR3: TGTGCCAGCAGCCACGGGGGCGAGCAGTACGTC.